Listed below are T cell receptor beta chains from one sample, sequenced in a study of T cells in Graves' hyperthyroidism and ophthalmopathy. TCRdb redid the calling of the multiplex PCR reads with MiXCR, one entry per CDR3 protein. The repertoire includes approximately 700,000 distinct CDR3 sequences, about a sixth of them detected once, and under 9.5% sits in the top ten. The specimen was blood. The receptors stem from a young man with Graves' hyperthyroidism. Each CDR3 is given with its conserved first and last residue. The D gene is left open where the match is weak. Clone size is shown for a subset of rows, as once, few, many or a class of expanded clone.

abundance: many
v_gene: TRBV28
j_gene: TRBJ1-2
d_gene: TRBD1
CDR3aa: CASSPSVEGAWGYTF
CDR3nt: TGTGCCAGCAGTCCCTCAGTGGAGGGGGCTTGGGGCTACACCTTC

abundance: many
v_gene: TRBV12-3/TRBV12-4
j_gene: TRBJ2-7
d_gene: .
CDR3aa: CASSPTEGRLRHEQYF
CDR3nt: TGTGCCAGCAGTCCCACGGAGGGGCGGTTAAGGCACGAGCAGTACTTC

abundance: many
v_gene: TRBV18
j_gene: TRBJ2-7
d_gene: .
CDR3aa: CASSPALSYEQYF
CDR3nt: TGTGCCAGCTCACCGGCGCTCTCCTACGAGCAGTACTTC

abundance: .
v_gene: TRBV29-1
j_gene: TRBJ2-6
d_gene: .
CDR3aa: CSVGRDTGANVLTF
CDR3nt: TGCAGCGTTGGGAGGGATACTGGGGCCAACGTCCTGACTTTC

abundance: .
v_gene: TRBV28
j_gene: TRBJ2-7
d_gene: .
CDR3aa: CASSPSPLFTYEQYF
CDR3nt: TGTGCCAGCAGTCCCTCTCCGTTGTTTACCTACGAGCAGTACTTC

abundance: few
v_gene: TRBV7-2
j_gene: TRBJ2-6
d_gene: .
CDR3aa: CASSLIGSGANVLTF
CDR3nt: TGTGCCAGCAGCTTGATTGGGTCTGGGGCCAACGTCCTGACTTTC

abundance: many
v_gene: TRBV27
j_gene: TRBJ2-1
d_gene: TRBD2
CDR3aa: CASSLYSAGLYDNEQFF
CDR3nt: TGTGCCAGCAGTTTGTACTCAGCGGGACTATATGACAATGAGCAGTTCTTC

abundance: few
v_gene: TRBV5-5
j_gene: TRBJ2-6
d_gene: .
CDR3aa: CASSRFFSGANVLTF
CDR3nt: TGTGCCAGCAGCCGCTTCTTCTCTGGGGCCAACGTCCTGACTTTC

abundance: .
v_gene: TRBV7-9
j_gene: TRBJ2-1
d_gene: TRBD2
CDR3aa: CASSLTVLAGVGGYNEQFF
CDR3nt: TGTGCCAGCAGCTTAACTGTTCTAGCGGGAGTTGGGGGCTACAATGAGCAGTTCTTC

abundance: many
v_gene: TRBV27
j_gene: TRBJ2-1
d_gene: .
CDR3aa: CASRGTAGWDEQFF
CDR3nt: TGTGCCAGCAGGGGCACGGCCGGGTGGGATGAGCAGTTCTTC

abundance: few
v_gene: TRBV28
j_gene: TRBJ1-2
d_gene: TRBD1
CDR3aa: CASSPSGTGNPYGYTF
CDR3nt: TGTGCCAGCAGCCCATCCGGGACAGGGAACCCCTATGGCTACACCTTC

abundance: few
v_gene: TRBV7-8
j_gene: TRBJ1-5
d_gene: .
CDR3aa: CASSSGQRDQPQHF
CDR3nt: TGTGCCAGCAGCTCCGGACAGAGGGATCAGCCCCAGCATTTT

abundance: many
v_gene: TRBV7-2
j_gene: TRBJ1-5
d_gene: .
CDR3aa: CASSLGDGEQPQHF
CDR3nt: TGTGCCAGCAGCTTAGGTGATGGGGAACAGCCCCAGCATTTT

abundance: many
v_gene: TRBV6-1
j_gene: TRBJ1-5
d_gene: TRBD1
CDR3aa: CASSGKSGQGLNQPQHF
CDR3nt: TGTGCCAGCAGTGGCAAGTCGGGACAGGGCCTCAATCAGCCCCAGCATTTT

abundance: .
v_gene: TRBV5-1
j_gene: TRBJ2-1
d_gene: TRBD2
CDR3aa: CASSSTSVSYNEQFF
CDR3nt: TGCGCCAGCAGCTCCACTAGCGTCTCCTACAATGAGCAGTTCTTC

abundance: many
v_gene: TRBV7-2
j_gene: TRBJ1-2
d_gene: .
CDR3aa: CASSPAVLRANYGYTF
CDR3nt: TGTGCCAGCAGCCCGGCGGTTCTCAGAGCTAACTATGGCTACACCTTC

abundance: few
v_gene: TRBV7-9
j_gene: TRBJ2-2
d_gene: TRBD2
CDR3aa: CASSSSGGGTGELFF
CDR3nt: TGTGCCAGCAGCTCGAGCGGGGGCGGCACCGGGGAGCTGTTTTTT

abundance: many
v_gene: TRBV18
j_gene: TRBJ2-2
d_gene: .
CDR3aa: CASSPAHVINTGELFF
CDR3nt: TGTGCCAGCTCACCCGCACACGTTATCAACACCGGGGAGCTGTTTTTT

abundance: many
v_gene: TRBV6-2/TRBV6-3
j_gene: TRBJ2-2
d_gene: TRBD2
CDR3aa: CASSSGLAGGYGTGELFF
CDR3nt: TGTGCCAGCAGTTCCGGACTAGCGGGAGGTTACGGCACCGGGGAGCTGTTTTTT

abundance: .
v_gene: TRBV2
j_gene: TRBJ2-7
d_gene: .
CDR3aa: CASRITNFEQYF
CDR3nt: TGTGCCAGCAGGATCACAAATTTCGAGCAGTACTTC

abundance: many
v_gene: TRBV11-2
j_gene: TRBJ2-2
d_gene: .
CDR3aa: CASSLVLNGELFF
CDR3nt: TGTGCCAGCAGCTTAGTCCTTAACGGGGAGCTGTTTTTT

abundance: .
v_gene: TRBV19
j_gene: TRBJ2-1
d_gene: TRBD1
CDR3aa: CASIDPGQGHNEQFF
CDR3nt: TGTGCCAGTATCGATCCGGGACAGGGGCACAATGAGCAGTTCTTC

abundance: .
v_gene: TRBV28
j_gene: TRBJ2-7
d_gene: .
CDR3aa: CASSSPGAHEQYF
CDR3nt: TGTGCCAGCAGTTCCCCGGGGGCCCACGAGCAGTACTTC